This T cell receptor (beta chain) derives from a study of neurological immune-mediated disorders. Whole-study results and caveats: None of the CDR3 amino acid sequences found in expanded clones was shared across subjects. This suggests that the TCR-beta repertoires were private in all groups.

5'RACE with 10-nucleotide random UMIs generated the cDNA. TCRdb reprocessed the 5' RACE reads with MiXCR, giving one entry per CDR3 protein. In the table there are around 40,000 distinct CDR3 sequences, roughly 13% of which are singletons. V gave up 4 bases and J gave up 6 bases; unmatched junction bases: 10. Germline V gene sequence: CDR1 SQVTM, CDR2 ANQGSEA. This CDR3 region has 14 residues. The unsorted libraries originated from 2 million PBMCs kept at -80 C. This clonotype was picked up many times. The antigen is not known. The chain combines TRBV29-1 with TRBJ2-3; TRBD2 agrees at 7 bases. The specimen sequenced was PBMCs. The clonotype originates from a female donor in good health. CDR3 in amino acids: CSVGVLATIDTQYF. The DNA for the CDR3 is TGCAGCGTTGGTGTACTAGCGACGATTGATACGCAGTATTTT.